The next 32 T cell receptor beta chains were all read from a single sample in a study of blood T cell repertoires in COVID-19. TCRdb keeps only in-frame clones here, not all; method: immunoSEQ multiplex PCR. The sample yields about 140,000 clones, 85% seen once. Material: PBMCs or T cells enriched from blood (not recorded which). The receptors originated from a woman aged 40 to 50 who had recovered from COVID-19.

This rearrangement joins TRBV3-1 (or the pseudogene TRBV3-2) to TRBJ1-3; 8 bases map to TRBD1. V lost 5 bases and J lost 2; bases outside the gene matches: 2. The germline CDR1 and CDR2 sequences are LGHDT and YNNKEL (reference sequence). The CDR3 covers 14 residues. The CDR3 sequence: CASSSTGAGNTIYF. Written as DNA, the CDR3 is TGTGCCAGCAGCTCGACAGGGGCTGGAAACACCATATATTTT.

This sequence joins TRBV25-1 and TRBJ1-1; the D is unclear. Germline-derived CDR1 and CDR2 are MGHDK and SYGVNS. The germline V and J ends were trimmed by 8 bases and 0 bases, with 13 bases remaining between them. CDR3 length: 14 residues. CDR3: CASGEEYMNTEAFF. In DNA, the CDR3 is TGTGCCAGCGGGGAGGAATACATGAACACTGAAGCTTTCTTT.

The genes are TRBV23-1 and TRBJ2-2; 8 bases are shared with TRBD1. TRBV23-1 is assigned to the ORF class and has an uncertain function. V lost 7 bases, J lost 2 bases, and 12 bases stayed unmatched. CDR3 length: 17 amino acids. This CDR3 is CASTPGQALHNTGELFF. The CDR3 DNA reads as TGCGCCAGCACTCCGGGACAGGCTTTACATAACACCGGGGAGCTGTTTTTT.

This sequence joins TRBV6-4 and TRBJ2-1; D remains ambiguous. The CDR3 consists of 8 residues. The germline CDR1 and CDR2 sequences are MRHNA and SNTAGT. V was shortened by 8 bases and J by 12 bases, with 5 bases between the two germline ends. This chain's CDR3 is CASPWQFF. DNA of the CDR3: TGTGCCAGCCCATGGCAGTTCTTC.

This clone was recorded once. The rearrangement uses TRBV2 and TRBJ1-5; TRBD1 agrees at 9 bases. CDR1 and CDR2 from the germline V gene are SNHLY and FYNNEI. V shed 4 bases, J shed 7 bases, and the junction held 5 bases outside the gene matches. The CDR3 contains 14 residues. This CDR3 is CASSATGGGQPQHF. The CDR3 nucleotides are TGTGCCAGCAGTGCGACAGGGGGTGGACAGCCCCAGCATTTT. The entire variable domain, with the rest obtained from reference TRBV2 and TRBJ1-5, is as follows: EPEVTQTPSHQVTQMGQEVILRCVPISNHLYFYWYRQILGQKVEFLVSFYNNEISEKSEIFDDQFSVERPDGSNFTLKIRSTKLEDSAMYFCASSATGGGQPQHFGDGTRLSIL.

The chain couples TRBV6-5 to TRBJ1-3; 9 positions agree with TRBD1. The V gene's germline CDR1 is MNHEY and CDR2 SVGAGI. CDR3 length: 15 residues. Losses at the gene ends were 2 bases for V and 3 bases for J; bases not matched to a gene: 2. The CDR3 sequence is CASSYGQGLGNTIYF. In DNA, the CDR3 is TGTGCCAGCAGTTACGGACAGGGGCTTGGAAACACCATATATTTT.

This clone was observed a handful of times. J is TRBJ2-1 and V is TRBV9; no clear D gene. The V gene lost 3 bases and the J gene lost 0 bases, with 16 bases spanning the gap. This CDR3 is 17 amino acids long. Germline V gives CDR1 SGDLS, CDR2 YYNGEE. CDR3 in amino acids: CASSDRLTQSSYNEQFF. Here the CDR3 DNA reads TGTGCCAGCAGCGACCGACTGACCCAAAGCTCCTACAATGAGCAGTTCTTC.

The rearrangement uses TRBV6-5 and TRBJ2-5; no definite D call. V lost 5 bases and J 5 bases, leaving 6 bases between the germline ends. The CDR3 runs to 11 residues. Germline V gene lookup returns CDR1 MNHEY and CDR2 SVGAGI. The CDR3 DNA follows: TGTGCCAGCAGTCCCCAGGAGACCCAGTACTTC. Translated: CASSPQETQYF.

The chain has TRBV6-5 and TRBJ2-1; 8 nucleotides match TRBD2. V lost 7 bases, J lost 6 bases, and 8 bases stayed unmatched. From germline, CDR1 is MNHEY and CDR2 SVGAGI. There are 14 residues in the CDR3. CDR3 DNA sequence: TGTGCCAGCATTGGGCTAGCGGGCATCAATGAGCAGTTCTTC. Translating it yields CASIGLAGINEQFF.

CDR3 DNA: TGTGCCAGTAGCCCAGGACTAGCGGGGTCCTACGAGCAGTACTTC. It specifies CASSPGLAGSYEQYF. This chain uses TRBV19 with TRBJ2-7, with 12 positions matching TRBD2. The CDR3 consists of 15 residues. Germline CDR1 and CDR2: LNHDA and SQIVND (reference sequence). V dropped 6 bases and J dropped 1; count of bases not matched to a gene: 4.

This CDR3 reads CASSLATGSFGYEQYF. The CDR3 DNA reads as TGTGCCAGCAGCTTAGCTACAGGGTCCTTTGGCTACGAGCAGTACTTC. The chain recombines TRBV7-2 with TRBJ2-7; D might be TRBD1 (6 bases). This CDR3 is built from 16 residues. Between the trimmed V and J ends, which lost 0 bases and 3 bases, there was a span of 15 bases. CDR1 and CDR2 (germline): SGHTA, FQGNSA.

The J gene is TRBJ1-1, the V gene TRBV20-1, with 7 bases fitting TRBD1. Germline CDR1 reads DFQATT; CDR2 reads SNEGSKA (reference sequence). The CDR3 runs 11 residues. The trim removed 2 bases at V and 8 bases at J, leaving 2 bases unmatched. CDR3 sequence: CSARLTGEAFF. The CDR3 DNA reads TGCAGTGCTAGATTGACAGGGGAAGCTTTCTTT.

The genes are TRBV15 and TRBJ1-3, with TRBD1 matching over 9 bases. The CDR3 contains 17 residues. V lost 0 bases and J lost 2; bases outside the gene matches: 5. Germline-derived CDR1 and CDR2 are LNHNV and YYDKDF (reference sequence). The CDR3: CATSRDLGTGPGNTIYF. The CDR3 DNA is TGTGCCACCAGCAGAGATCTGGGGACAGGGCCTGGAAACACCATATATTTT.

The rearrangement uses TRBV5-1 and TRBJ2-3; 10 bases are shared with TRBD2. J lost 6 bases, V lost 0 bases, and 4 bases had no gene match. CDR1 is SGHRS, CDR2 YFSETQ, per germline. This CDR3 contains 15 residues. The CDR3 sequence: CASSLDSGRLDTQYF. CDR3 in DNA: TGCGCCAGCAGCTTGGATAGCGGGAGGTTGGATACGCAGTATTTT.

This clone came up once. This chain links TRBV19 with TRBJ2-2, with a weak D call TRBD2 (5 bases). Germline assignment: CDR1 LNHDA and CDR2 SQIVND (reference sequence). The CDR3 has 15 residues. Trimming took 3 bases from V and 7 from J, leaving 15 bases between them. The CDR3 loop reads CASSIGVVTGGELFF. CDR3 nucleotides: TGTGCCAGTAGTATCGGGGTGGTCACTGGCGGGGAGCTGTTTTTT. Full variable domain (remainder filled in from reference TRBV19 and TRBJ2-2): DGGITQSPKYLFRKEGQNVTLSCEQNLNHDAMYWYRQDPGQGLRLIYYSQIVNDFQKGDIAEGYSVSREKKESFPLTVTSAQKNPTAFYLCASSIGVVTGGELFFGEGSRLTVL.

This rearrangement joins TRBV5-1 to TRBJ2-1; 8 nucleotides line up with TRBD1. With 2 bases clipped from V and 3 bases from J, the junction kept 1 base outside the gene matches. The CDR3 length is 14 residues. Germline V gene data show CDR1 as SGHRS and CDR2 as YFSETQ. The CDR3 loop is CASSLQGGYNEQFF. The CDR3 coding sequence is TGCGCCAGCAGCTTACAGGGGGGCTACAATGAGCAGTTCTTC.

The chain employs TRBV4-2 and TRBJ2-7; 8 positions match TRBD1. CDR3 length: 17 residues. V gave up 0 bases and J gave up 1 base; unmatched junction bases: 8. Germline V lookup: CDR1 LGHNA, CDR2 YNFKEQ. CDR3 sequence: CASSQDGRGRGSYEQYF. In DNA form, the CDR3 reads TGTGCCAGCAGCCAAGATGGCAGGGGGCGGGGATCCTACGAGCAGTACTTC.

The gene calls are TRBV9 and TRBJ2-1; TRBD2 matches at 12 bases. The germline V gene encodes CDR1 SGDLS and CDR2 YYNGEE. The CDR3 has 15 amino acids. Losses at the gene ends were 0 bases for V and 9 bases for J; bases not matched to a gene: 4. The CDR3 is CASSVGTSGKGEQFF. CDR3 DNA: TGTGCCAGCAGCGTAGGGACTAGCGGGAAAGGTGAGCAGTTCTTC. Full variable domain (rest looked up from reference TRBV9 and TRBJ2-1): DSGVTQTPKHLITATGQRVTLRCSPRSGDLSVYWYQQSLDQGLQFLIQYYNGEERAKGNILERFSAQQFPDLHSELNLSSLELGDSALYFCASSVGTSGKGEQFFGPGTRLTVL.

The chain uses TRBV2 and TRBJ1-2, with TRBD1 matching over 7 bases. The CDR3 loop spans 13 amino acids. In germline, CDR1 is SNHLY, CDR2 FYNNEI. The V segment lost 5 bases and the J segment 6 bases; nucleotides outside the gene matches: 6. The CDR3 protein is CASSFRQGNGYTF. In nucleotides, the CDR3 is TGTGCCAGCAGTTTTAGACAGGGTAATGGCTACACCTTC. Full variable domain (missing parts from reference TRBV2 and TRBJ1-2): EPEVTQTPSHQVTQMGQEVILRCVPISNHLYFYWYRQILGQKVEFLVSFYNNEISEKSEIFDDQFSVERPDGSNFTLKIRSTKLEDSAMYFCASSFRQGNGYTFGSGTRLTVV.

The chain has TRBV27 and TRBJ1-5, with D maybe TRBD1 (5 bases). This CDR3 is built from 17 residues. CDR1 MNHEY and CDR2 SMNVEV come from the germline V gene (reference sequence). The V gene lost 4 bases and the J gene lost 0 bases, with 16 bases spanning the gap. The CDR3 region has the DNA TGTGCCAGCAGTTCTCTCCCGGGGGTATATAGCAATCAGCCCCAGCATTTT. It encodes CASSSLPGVYSNQPQHF.

This clone has only a few counts. The rearrangement uses TRBV5-1 and TRBJ2-7, with TRBD1 matching 7 bases. The CDR3 sequence is 15 residues long. In germline, CDR1 is SGHRS, CDR2 YFSETQ. V trimming: 2 bases; J trimming: 5 bases; junction bases outside the gene matches: 10. CDR3: CASSLGETGIDEQYF. In DNA, the CDR3 is TGCGCCAGCAGCTTAGGGGAGACAGGGATCGACGAGCAGTACTTC.

The V gene is TRBV5-1, the J gene TRBJ2-1; D perhaps matches TRBD1 (5 bases). Germline lookup yields CDR1 SGHRS and CDR2 YFSETQ. The CDR3 totals 13 residues. V was cut by 6 bases and J by 8 bases, with 15 bases left in between. CDR3 amino acids: CASNEGAADEQFF. CDR3 in DNA: TGCGCCAGCAATGAAGGGGCGGCCGATGAGCAGTTCTTC.

The V and J genes are TRBV6-5 and TRBJ2-2; 8 bases are a match to TRBD1. V dropped 7 bases and J dropped 5; count of bases not matched to a gene: 6. The germline V gene encodes CDR1 MNHEY and CDR2 SVGAGI. The CDR3 covers 14 residues. The CDR3 sequence: CASTRTGLTGELFF. The CDR3, as DNA: TGTGCCAGCACTCGGACAGGGTTAACCGGGGAGCTGTTTTTT.

V usage is TRBV18 and J usage is TRBJ1-1, with a tentative D call TRBD1 (5 bases). This CDR3 spans 14 amino acids. V shed 3 bases and J shed 6 bases, with 14 bases lying between them. Germline V gene sequence: CDR1 KGHSH, CDR2 LQKENI. The CDR3 reads CASSPPSGFAEAFF. CDR3 DNA sequence: TGTGCCAGCTCACCCCCCTCAGGGTTTGCTGAAGCTTTCTTT.

The rearrangement uses TRBV13 and TRBJ2-1; TRBD2 aligns across 9 bases. The CDR3 runs 15 residues. CDR1 and CDR2 (germline): PRHDT, FYEKMQ (reference sequence). The J segment lost 10 bases and the V segment lost 7 bases, leaving 14 bases of the junction unmatched. CDR3 in DNA: TGTGCCAGCACCCTAGCGGGGCAACGAGGGAGGGAGCAGTTCTTC. This sequence encodes CASTLAGQRGREQFF.

The rearrangement joins TRBV11-1 to TRBJ2-5; D remains unclear. The V end lost 5 bases, the J end lost 5 bases, and 9 bases lay between the germline ends. Looked up from germline, CDR1 is SGHAT and CDR2 is FQDESV (reference sequence). This CDR3 is built from 12 residues. This CDR3 is CASSPNAETQYF. The CDR3 DNA reads as TGTGCCAGCAGCCCAAATGCGGAGACCCAGTACTTC.

The chain joins TRBV24-1 to TRBJ2-7, with 8 bases lining up with TRBD1. The V gene end was trimmed by 4 bases and the J gene end by 6 bases; junction bases not matched to a gene: 10. CDR3 length equals 15 residues. Germline V gives CDR1 KGHDR, CDR2 SFDVKD. CDR3 coding DNA: TGTGCCACCAGTGACCGGGACAGGAGCTACTCCGAGCAGTACTTC. Amino acid sequence: CATSDRDRSYSEQYF.

V and J are TRBV11-3 and TRBJ2-2; 14 bases match TRBD2. There are 15 residues in the CDR3. Germline CDR1 SGHNT, CDR2 YENEEA. V was pared by 5 bases and J by 6 bases, with 2 bases of the junction left unmatched. CDR3 sequence: CASSRTSGRSGELFF. The CDR3 DNA follows: TGTGCCAGCAGCCGGACTAGCGGGAGGTCCGGGGAGCTGTTTTTT.

This clone was picked up a small number of times. The chain has TRBV2 and TRBJ1-2, with 9 bases identical to TRBD1. Germline assignment: CDR1 SNHLY and CDR2 FYNNEI. Losses at the gene ends were 0 bases for V and 8 bases for J; bases not matched to a gene: 4. The CDR3 totals 14 residues. The DNA for the CDR3 is TGTGCCAGCAGTGAAGCTAGGACAGGGGAAGGCTACACCTTC. The encoded protein is CASSEARTGEGYTF.

This clone was detected only once. In DNA form, the CDR3 reads TGTGCCAGCAGCTCGGGACTAGCGGGAGGCAATGAGCAGTTCTTC. Protein: CASSSGLAGGNEQFF. The genes are TRBV5-6 and TRBJ2-1; TRBD2 agrees at 15 bases. Trimming removed 3 bases from V and 6 bases from J; junction bases left unmatched: 1. Germline-derived CDR1 and CDR2 are SGHDT and YYEEEE. There are 15 residues in the CDR3.

The sample holds a few counts of this clone. The chain combines TRBV6-1 with TRBJ2-1, with D perhaps TRBD1 (7 bases). Trimming cost V 4 bases and J 6 bases, with 19 bases left between them. The CDR3 extends over 16 amino acids. Germline V gene sequence: CDR1 MNHNS, CDR2 SASEGT. CDR3: CASSARQGLGPNEQFF. The DNA of the CDR3 is TGTGCCAGCAGTGCGAGACAGGGACTTGGACCCAATGAGCAGTTCTTC.

The gene calls are TRBV19 and TRBJ2-7, with D hard to call. From germline, CDR1 is LNHDA and CDR2 SQIVND (reference sequence). The CDR3 runs 13 residues. Trimming removed 8 bases at V and 0 bases at J, with 11 bases between. The CDR3 loop reads CASLAAGSYEQYF. CDR3 DNA: TGTGCCAGTCTGGCCGCAGGCTCCTACGAGCAGTACTTC.